The 30 T cell receptor beta chains below were found in one sample sequenced in a study of cytomegalovirus exposure and HLA in healthy donors. PCR used 60 Vbeta primers and 13 Jbeta primers. Profiled with immunoSEQ multiplex PCR; TCRdb holds only in-frame clones, not every one. The sample holds approximately 100,000 clones; around 86% are singletons and the top ten take less than 2.5%. The sequenced material came from PBMCs. These receptors originate from a woman in her 30s in good health and CMV-seronegative.

This clone appeared once. The rearrangement uses TRBV28 and TRBJ2-3; 12 bases line up with TRBD2. CDR1 and CDR2 from the germline V gene are MDHEN and SYDVKM. With V trimmed by 4 bases and J by 3 bases, 2 bases remained unmatched. The CDR3 length is 15 residues. As DNA, the CDR3 is TGTGCCAGCAGTTCTAGCGGGAGGGGTACAGATACGCAGTATTTT. Translation gives CASSSSGRGTDTQYF.

The J gene is TRBJ1-2, the V gene TRBV29-1; tentative D call: TRBD1 (6 bases). The CDR3 contains 12 residues. The germline V gene has CDR1 SQVTM and CDR2 ANQGSEA. The V and J ends lost 6 bases and 5 bases respectively, with 13 bases between them. CDR3 nucleotide sequence: TGCAGCGTCGAGGACAGTGGGTATGGCTACACCTTC. This sequence encodes CSVEDSGYGYTF.

The rearrangement uses TRBV4-1 and TRBJ1-5; D unresolved. The CDR3 contains 15 residues. Trimming removed 1 base at V and 2 bases at J, with 9 bases between. CDR1 is MGHRA and CDR2 is YSYEKL in the germline V gene. The CDR3 coding sequence is TGCGCCAGCAGCCAAGTCCTCACAGGCAATCAGCCCCAGCATTTT. Protein product: CASSQVLTGNQPQHF.

The gene calls are TRBV10-3 and TRBJ2-1, with D unclear. The CDR3 has 12 residues. V was trimmed by 0 bases and J by 6 bases, leaving 3 bases between them. Germline CDR1 and CDR2: ENHRY and SYGVKD. CDR3 in amino acids: CAISESLNEQFF. The DNA for the CDR3 is TGTGCCATCAGTGAGTCCCTCAATGAGCAGTTCTTC.

The rearrangement uses TRBV28 and TRBJ2-7; TRBD2 is a possible D gene (6 bases). V was shortened by 6 bases and J by 0 bases, with 15 bases between the two germline ends. Germline lookup yields CDR1 MDHEN and CDR2 SYDVKM. The CDR3 contains 15 residues. The CDR3 reads CASSSIGTPSYEQYF. In nucleotides, the CDR3 is TGTGCCAGCAGCTCTATCGGGACTCCCTCCTACGAGCAGTACTTC. The whole variable domain, remainder taken from reference TRBV28 and TRBJ2-7, is DVKVTQSSRYLVKRTGEKVFLECVQDMDHENMFWYRQDPGLGLRLIYFSYDVKMKEKGDIPEGYSVSREKKERFSLILESASTNQTSMYLCASSSIGTPSYEQYFGPGTRLTVT.

V and J are TRBV10-1 and TRBJ2-3; TRBD2 agrees at 9 bases. Per the germline V gene, CDR1 is WNHNN and CDR2 is SYGVQD (reference sequence). Unmatched junction bases numbered 9, after V lost 6 bases and J lost 5 bases. CDR3 size: 15 residues. The CDR3 is CASRTEAGGEDTQYF. In DNA, the CDR3 is TGCGCCAGCAGGACAGAGGCGGGAGGGGAAGATACGCAGTATTTT.

The chain recombines TRBV7-2 with TRBJ1-6; tentatively, D is TRBD1 (5 bases). The CDR3 sequence is 13 residues long. Germline V gene data show CDR1 as SGHTA and CDR2 as FQGNSA. V shed 5 bases and J shed 8 bases, with 10 bases lying between them. The CDR3 loop is CASSLDTDSPLHF. In DNA form, the CDR3 reads TGTGCCAGCAGCCTGGACACGGATTCACCCCTCCACTTT.

This clone was observed a few times. This chain uses TRBV10-3 with TRBJ2-1, with 8 bases that match TRBD2. V shed 6 bases and J 7 bases; nucleotides not matched to a gene: 11. Germline-derived CDR1 and CDR2 are ENHRY and SYGVKD. The CDR3 consists of 15 residues. CDR3 nucleotides: TGTGCCATCAGCGAGCAAGCGGGAGTCGGAAATGAGCAGTTCTTC. It yields the protein CAISEQAGVGNEQFF.

This chain connects TRBV6-1 to TRBJ1-5; D ambiguous. V was pared by 5 bases and J by 8 bases, with 19 bases between. Per germline, CDR1 MNHNS and CDR2 SASEGT. The CDR3 sequence is 15 residues long. The CDR3 nucleotides are TGTGCCAGCAGTCCTCTATGGACGGGAAGGGAGCCCCAGCATTTT. It yields the protein CASSPLWTGREPQHF.

This chain connects TRBV30 to TRBJ2-1; D is unresolved. V lost 4 bases and J lost 0, with 7 bases in between. The CDR3 totals 13 residues. The V gene's germline CDR1 is GTSNPN and CDR2 SVGIG (reference sequence). In DNA form, the CDR3 reads TGTGCCTGGAACCCCAGCTCCTACAATGAGCAGTTCTTC. Translation gives CAWNPSSYNEQFF.

V and J are TRBV10-2 and TRBJ1-2; 7 bases align to TRBD1. The CDR3 contains 17 residues. V shed 0 bases, J shed 4 bases, and the junction held 11 bases outside the gene matches. Per germline, CDR1 WSHSY and CDR2 SAAADI. The CDR3 sequence is CASSESPIRQGPYGYTF. CDR3 nucleotides: TGCGCCAGCAGTGAGTCGCCCATAAGACAGGGCCCCTATGGCTACACCTTC.

This CDR3 is CASTPLVEKETQYF. CDR3 in DNA: TGCGCCAGCACCCCACTAGTTGAGAAGGAGACCCAGTACTTC. This chain links TRBV10-1 with TRBJ2-5; possible D gene TRBD2, 5 bases. The CDR3 consists of 14 residues. Germline loops: CDR1 WNHNN, CDR2 SYGVQD (reference sequence). Trimming removed 7 bases from V and 5 bases from J, with 17 bases in between.

V and J are TRBV10-3 and TRBJ2-3; 10 nucleotides agree with TRBD2. The CDR3 contains 15 residues. Germline lookup yields CDR1 ENHRY and CDR2 SYGVKD. Losses at the gene ends were 1 base for V and 3 bases for J; bases not matched to a gene: 1. The CDR3 sequence: CAISELAGGTDTQYF. The CDR3 coding sequence is TGTGCCATCAGTGAGTTAGCGGGAGGAACAGATACGCAGTATTTT.

The V gene is TRBV5-4, the J gene TRBJ1-4; a weak D match, TRBD1 (5 bases). Germline lookup yields CDR1 SGHNT and CDR2 YYREEE (reference sequence). Trimming stripped 4 bases from V and 0 bases from J, with 10 bases between. The CDR3 totals 15 residues. CDR3 in DNA: TGTGCCAGCAGCACGACAGAGACAACTAATGAAAAACTGTTTTTT. Protein sequence: CASSTTETTNEKLFF. The full variable domain, completed using reference TRBV5-4 and TRBJ1-4, is ETGVTQSPTHLIKTRGQQVTLRCSSQSGHNTVSWYQQALGQGPQFIFQYYREEENGRGNFPPRFSGLQFPNYSSELNVNALELDDSALYLCASSTTETTNEKLFFGSGTQLSVL.

This chain joins TRBV7-7 and TRBJ2-7; a possible D gene is TRBD2 (6 bases). The CDR3 spans 11 residues. CDR1 SSHAT and CDR2 FNYEAQ come from the germline V gene (reference sequence). V was trimmed by 5 bases and J by 10 bases, leaving 12 bases between them. DNA of the CDR3: TGTGCCAGCAGCCCACTGCGGGGACAGTACTTC. This encodes CASSPLRGQYF.

This chain joins TRBV10-1 and TRBJ2-1; D gene ambiguous. The germline V gene encodes CDR1 WNHNN and CDR2 SYGVQD (reference sequence). The CDR3 contains 15 residues. V was cut by 3 bases and J by 5 bases, with 14 bases left in between. The CDR3 here is CASSEYSYLNNEQFF. The CDR3 region has the DNA TGCGCCAGCAGTGAATACTCCTACCTCAACAATGAGCAGTTCTTC.

CDR3 loop: CASLGTGFYGYTF. The CDR3 region has the DNA TGTGCCAGCCTCGGGACAGGGTTTTATGGCTACACCTTC. The chain carries TRBV6-1 and TRBJ1-2, with TRBD1 identical over 9 bases. Losses at the gene ends were 8 bases for V and 5 bases for J; bases not matched to a gene: 6. Germline V gene sequence: CDR1 MNHNS, CDR2 SASEGT. The CDR3 is made up of 13 amino acids.

This chain links TRBV7-9 with TRBJ2-3; 9 nucleotides match TRBD1. CDR1 SEHNR and CDR2 FQNEAQ come from the germline V gene (reference sequence). V dropped 5 bases and J dropped 3; count of bases not matched to a gene: 15. CDR3 length equals 18 residues. CDR3 coding DNA: TGTGCCAGCAGCCCAGAAGGACAGGGGAGGGGGTGGACAGATACGCAGTATTTT. Its protein product is CASSPEGQGRGWTDTQYF.

This chain uses TRBV4-2 with TRBJ1-1, with TRBD1 matching 8 bases. CDR1 LGHNA and CDR2 YNFKEQ come from the germline V gene. The CDR3 has 13 amino acids. V lost 4 bases, J lost 5 bases, and 3 bases stayed unmatched. The CDR3 nucleotides are TGTGCCAGCAGCCTTGACAGGGGAACTGAAGCTTTCTTT. It specifies CASSLDRGTEAFF.

This sequence joins TRBV6-1 and TRBJ2-7; a weak D match, TRBD2 (7 bases). CDR3 length: 15 amino acids. Germline V gene lookup returns CDR1 MNHNS and CDR2 SASEGT. V lost 1 base and J lost 4, with 14 bases in between. The CDR3 DNA follows: TGTGCCAGCAGTGAAGAGGGGGAGGGTTTTTACGAGCAGTACTTC. It specifies CASSEEGEGFYEQYF.

This clone was seen once. V and J are TRBV19 and TRBJ2-7, with a tentative D call TRBD1 (5 bases). The CDR3 sequence is 13 residues long. Germline assignment: CDR1 LNHDA and CDR2 SQIVND (reference sequence). Trimming pared 4 bases from V and 3 bases from J, leaving 10 bases between. The CDR3 nucleotides read TGTGCCAGTAGTAAAGGACACTTCTACGAGCAGTACTTC. Amino acids: CASSKGHFYEQYF.

The V call is TRBV5-4, the J call TRBJ1-1, with unresolved D. V was cut by 0 bases and J by 5 bases, with 17 bases left in between. This CDR3 region has 16 residues. Per germline, CDR1 SGHNT and CDR2 YYREEE (reference sequence). CDR3 region: CASSLDVSNWETEAFF. The CDR3 region has the DNA TGTGCCAGCAGCTTGGATGTGTCAAACTGGGAGACTGAAGCTTTCTTT.

This clone is a singleton in its sample. The V gene is TRBV29-1, the J gene TRBJ2-2; the match to TRBD2 covers 8 bases. The length of the CDR3 is 13 residues. V lost 4 bases, J lost 7 bases, and 5 bases stayed unmatched. The germline CDR1 and CDR2 sequences are SQVTM and ANQGSEA. Here the CDR3 reads CSVVREDDGELFF. The CDR3 bases are TGCAGCGTTGTGCGGGAGGATGACGGGGAGCTGTTTTTT.

As DNA, the CDR3 is TGTGCCAGTAGCCAGGACAGGCTAATATATGGCTACACCTTC. Translation: CASSQDRLIYGYTF. The chain combines TRBV19 with TRBJ1-2; 7 bases are a match to TRBD1. From germline, CDR1 is LNHDA and CDR2 SQIVND (reference sequence). J gave up 5 bases and V 6 bases, and 9 bases lay outside the gene matches. The CDR3 runs to 14 residues.

The J gene is TRBJ2-3, the V gene TRBV6-4, with D tentatively TRBD2 (5 bases). The V end lost 2 bases, the J end lost 2 bases, and 11 bases lay between the germline ends. The CDR3 length is 15 residues. Germline V gene data show CDR1 as MRHNA and CDR2 as SNTAGT. The CDR3 spells CASSDVQAATDTQYF. CDR3 nucleotides: TGTGCCAGCAGTGACGTGCAAGCGGCCACAGATACGCAGTATTTT.

The chain has TRBV6-5 and TRBJ2-6; 9 bases agree with TRBD1. Germline V gene data show CDR1 as MNHEY and CDR2 as SVGAGI. V trimming: 0 bases; J trimming: 10 bases; junction bases outside the gene matches: 4. This CDR3 contains 15 residues. DNA for the CDR3: TGTGCCAGCAGTTACTCCGGCGGGACAGGGAACGTCCTGACTTTC. Amino acids: CASSYSGGTGNVLTF.

The rearrangement joins TRBV5-1 to TRBJ2-2; D gene unclear. Germline CDR1 reads SGHRS; CDR2 reads YFSETQ. Trimming shortened V by 0 bases and J by 2 bases, and 11 bases separated the two germline ends. The CDR3 contains 16 residues. CDR3 sequence: CASSLVGPSNTGELFF. The CDR3 DNA reads as TGCGCCAGCAGCTTGGTGGGCCCCTCAAACACCGGGGAGCTGTTTTTT.

The chain recombines TRBV18 with TRBJ1-4; 9 nucleotides align to TRBD1. The germline V gene encodes CDR1 KGHSH and CDR2 LQKENI. After removal of 2 bases from V and 10 bases from J, the junction contained 8 bases not matched to a gene. This CDR3 has 15 amino acids. The CDR3 reads CASSPGDRERGKLFF. In DNA form, the CDR3 reads TGTGCCAGCTCACCAGGGGACAGGGAACGGGGAAAACTGTTTTTT. Filled out from reference TRBV18 and TRBJ1-4, the complete variable domain reads NAGVMQNPRHLVRRRGQEARLRCSPMKGHSHVYWYRQLPEEGLKFMVYLQKENIIDESGMPKERFSAEFPKEGPSILRIQQVVRGDSAAYFCASSPGDRERGKLFFGSGTQLSVL.

The rearrangement joins TRBV7-2 to TRBJ2-5; TRBD1 matches at 10 bases. The CDR3 has 16 residues. The V segment lost 8 bases and the J segment 2 bases; nucleotides outside the gene matches: 11. The germline CDR1 and CDR2 sequences are SGHTA and FQGNSA. CDR3 in DNA: TGTGCCAGCGGACCCCTCGGGACAGGGGAACAAGAGACCCAGTACTTC. This sequence encodes CASGPLGTGEQETQYF.

The gene calls are TRBV18 and TRBJ2-6; D gene uncertain. CDR3 length: 17 amino acids. Germline V lookup: CDR1 KGHSH, CDR2 LQKENI. Trimming pared 3 bases from V and 0 bases from J, leaving 12 bases between. Here the CDR3 DNA reads TGTGCCAGCTCACCGGTGCAGGTGAGCTCTGGGGCCAACGTCCTGACTTTC. Translating gives CASSPVQVSSGANVLTF.